What follows are 19 T cell receptor beta chains derived from one specimen sequenced in a study of T cells expressing NK-cell markers. TCRdb reanalyzed the 5' RACE reads and collapses them to one entry per CDR3 protein, without DNA. The sample totals 400,000 to 450,000 distinct CDR3 sequences. What was sequenced was blood T cells: a sorted CD56 or NKG2C T cell subset, CD4+ or CD8+ T cells, or bulk PBMC T cells (not recorded which). The receptor set was obtained from a woman between 18 and 70 years old in good health.

V and J are TRBV11-2 and TRBJ2-6; lacking DNA, the TRBD1 call made by TCRdb goes unchecked. The germline V gene encodes CDR1 SGHAT and CDR2 FQNNGV. This CDR3 has 17 amino acids. This chain's CDR3 is CASSRYLQGAGANVLTF. Based on the CDR3 plus reference TRBV11-2 and TRBJ2-6, the full variable domain is EAGVAQSPRYKIIEKRQSVAFWCNPISGHATLYWYQQILGQGPKLLIQFQNNGVVDDSQLPKDRFSAERLKGVDSTLKIQPAKLEDSAVYLCASSRYLQGAGANVLTFGAGSRLTVL.

The chain has TRBV6-5 and TRBJ1-5; TCRdb reports TRBD1, a call that lacks DNA to check it against. The germline CDR1 and CDR2 sequences are MNHEY and SVGAGI. The CDR3 sequence is 15 residues long. The CDR3 protein is CASSYFRTGDQPQHF.

The chain links TRBV6-1 to TRBJ1-1; as DNA is missing, the TRBD1 call by TCRdb cannot be tested. CDR1 MNHNS and CDR2 SASEGT come from the germline V gene. The CDR3 is made up of 13 amino acids. The CDR3: CASSQGERTEAFF.

The chain carries TRBV20-1 and TRBJ2-5. This CDR3 region has 16 residues. The germline CDR1 and CDR2 sequences are DFQATT and SNEGSKA (reference sequence). The CDR3 region is CSARNLRVAEQETQYF.

The genes are TRBV6-1 and TRBJ1-2; the TCRdb call, TRBD1, lacks DNA for checking. Germline V lookup: CDR1 MNHNS, CDR2 SASEGT. This CDR3 spans 17 amino acids. This CDR3 is CASSILLGRGRVGGYTF.

The chain carries TRBV2 and TRBJ1-3; as DNA is missing, the TRBD1 call by TCRdb cannot be tested. Germline CDR1 is SNHLY and CDR2 is FYNNEI. This CDR3 region has 17 residues. The CDR3 here is CASERIDGGESGNTIYF.

CDR3 amino acids: CSARRRASGANVLTF. The V gene is TRBV20-1, the J gene TRBJ2-6. The CDR3 loop spans 15 amino acids. Germline V lookup: CDR1 DFQATT, CDR2 SNEGSKA (reference sequence).

The chain combines TRBV10-3 with TRBJ1-1; TCRdb indicates TRBD1, and absent DNA this call remains unverified. CDR3 size: 14 residues. The germline V gene has CDR1 ENHRY and CDR2 SYGVKD. This CDR3 reads CAISEGGRGGEAFF.

V is TRBV23-1 and J is TRBJ2-5; TCRdb selects TRBD1, and the lack of DNA leaves this call unchecked. TRBV23-1 is treated as an ORF (open reading frame) with a function not yet certain. The CDR3 totals 14 residues. The CDR3 region is CASTLGTIQETQYF.

CDR3 residues: CASRRTDEQFF. The J gene is TRBJ2-1, the V gene TRBV12-3 or TRBV12-4. The CDR3 length is 11 residues.

CDR3: CASSLPGQGDPLGGYTF. This sequence joins TRBV12-3 or TRBV12-4 and TRBJ1-2; TCRdb's D gene call, TRBD1, goes unchecked for lack of DNA. This CDR3 has 17 residues.

This sequence joins TRBV6-5 and TRBJ2-4; as DNA is missing, the TRBD2 call by TCRdb cannot be tested. Germline-derived CDR1 and CDR2 are MNHEY and SVGAGI. The CDR3 totals 17 residues. The CDR3 here is CASSSLGGRSSKNIQYF.

The rearrangement joins TRBV20-1 to TRBJ2-3; TCRdb designates TRBD2, a call that cannot be tested without DNA. Germline V gives CDR1 DFQATT, CDR2 SNEGSKA (reference sequence). The CDR3 loop spans 16 amino acids. The CDR3: CSASYGLAGGADTQYF.

This chain links TRBV14 with TRBJ2-1; with no DNA, the TCRdb D assignment of TRBD1 cannot be verified. Germline V lookup: CDR1 SGHDN, CDR2 FVKESK. CDR3 length: 17 amino acids. CDR3 sequence reads: CASSPAFGGRSGNEQFF.

The genes are TRBV14 and TRBJ2-7; the D call of TRBD2 rests on TCRdb alone, since no DNA is present to check it. CDR3 length: 17 residues. Germline V lookup: CDR1 SGHDN, CDR2 FVKESK. CDR3 sequence: CASSQDKASGRTYEQYF. The variable domain in full, with the rest retrieved from reference TRBV14 and TRBJ2-7, is EAGVTQFPSHSVIEKGQTVTLRCDPISGHDNLYWYRRVMGKEIKFLLHFVKESKQDESGMPNNRFLAERTGGTYSTLKVQPAELEDSGVYFCASSQDKASGRTYEQYFGPGTRLTVT.

V gene TRBV7-9 combines with J gene TRBJ2-3; the D call from TCRdb, TRBD1, cannot be confirmed without DNA. Germline loops: CDR1 SEHNR, CDR2 FQNEAQ (reference sequence). The CDR3 is made up of 16 amino acids. CDR3 sequence reads: CASSPLRDVSTDTQYF. The full variable domain, rest sourced from reference TRBV7-9 and TRBJ2-3, is DTGVSQNPRHKITKRGQNVTFRCDPISEHNRLYWYRQTLGQGPEFLTYFQNEAQLEKSRLLSDRFSAERPKGSFSTLEIQRTEQGDSAMYLCASSPLRDVSTDTQYFGPGTRLTVL.

This chain links TRBV19 with TRBJ1-1; no DNA is available, so the TRBD1 call from TCRdb remains unchecked. This CDR3 has 14 residues. The germline V gene has CDR1 LNHDA and CDR2 SQIVND (reference sequence). The CDR3 here is CASTPGQGRTEAFF.

The genes are TRBV4-3 and TRBJ2-2. The CDR3 consists of 14 residues. CDR1 is LGHNA, CDR2 YSLEER, per germline. The CDR3 is CASSQDGYTGELFF.

The rearrangement joins TRBV29-1 to TRBJ2-1. The CDR3 contains 12 residues. CDR1 is SQVTM, CDR2 ANQGSEA, per germline. CDR3 in amino acids: CSVDLTGYEQFF.